Sequencing of this TCR beta chain was carried out in a study of cytomegalovirus exposure and HLA in healthy donors. V was clipped by 6 bases and J by 5 bases; unmatched bases: 15. Germline assignment: CDR1 SGHTA and CDR2 FQGNSA. CDR3 size: 17 residues. It was with 60 Vbeta and 13 Jbeta primers that the PCR ran. Clones were sequenced by immunoSEQ multiplex PCR, and TCRdb holds only the in-frame ones, with some missing. The table lists 150,000 or so clones, 80% of them singletons. The sequenced sample was PBMCs. The chain links TRBV7-2 to TRBJ1-1, with 10 bases that match TRBD1. The clonotype originates from a man aged 50 or older in good health and CMV-seronegative. CDR3 in amino acids: CASSPTGETGGRTEAFF. CDR3 sequence (DNA): TGTGCCAGCAGTCCTACCGGCGAGACAGGGGGCCGGACTGAAGCTTTCTTT.